Listed here are 24 T cell receptor beta chains from one sample, sequenced in a study of cytomegalovirus exposure and HLA in healthy donors. Primers: 60 Vbeta forward and 13 Jbeta reverse. Only in-frame clones appear in the TCRdb table, and some are missing; sequencing was by immunoSEQ multiplex PCR. Of around 300,000 clones listed, about 90% are singletons. Sequencing was carried out using PBMCs. These receptors all stem from a woman younger than 30 in good health and CMV-seronegative.

V gene TRBV10-2 combines with J gene TRBJ2-1; 9 bases fit TRBD2. Germline V CDR1 and CDR2: WSHSY, SAAADI. With V trimmed by 3 bases and J by 5 bases, 5 bases remained unmatched. The CDR3 spans 15 residues. Written as DNA, the CDR3 is TGCGCCAGCAGTGACCCTAGCGGGGTACACAATGAGCAGTTCTTC. Encoded protein: CASSDPSGVHNEQFF.

The chain is built from TRBV27 and TRBJ1-1, with D perhaps matching TRBD1 (6 bases). The ends were cut back, 2 bases at V and 5 bases at J, with 15 bases in the middle. Germline V gene data show CDR1 as MNHEY and CDR2 as SMNVEV (reference sequence). This CDR3 spans 15 amino acids. CDR3 in DNA: TGTGCCAGCAGTTTAAGTACAGGGAGTACGACTGAAGCTTTCTTT. It is translated as CASSLSTGSTTEAFF.

J is TRBJ1-5 and V is TRBV12-5; the D gene is possibly TRBD1 (5 bases). This CDR3 has 13 amino acids. Germline V gene data show CDR1 as LGHNT and CDR2 as FRNRAP. CDR3 nucleotide sequence: TGTTCGTGTTCCGGGGGTGGCAATCAGCCCCAGCATTTT. This sequence encodes CSCSGGGNQPQHF.

The rearrangement links TRBV6-6 to TRBJ1-5, with D possibly being TRBD1 (5 bases). Trimming removed 6 bases from V and 4 bases from J, with 13 bases in between. Germline CDR1 MNHNY, CDR2 SVGAGI (reference sequence). The CDR3 has 14 amino acids. CDR3 sequence (DNA): TGTGCCAGCAGAGACGGGGGTAATAATCAGCCCCAGCATTTT. Protein: CASRDGGNNQPQHF.

The CDR3 nucleotides read TGTGCCAGCAGCCAAGATGGGAGAGGACGGTCCTATAATTCACCCCTCCACTTT. Amino acid sequence: CASSQDGRGRSYNSPLHF. The genes are TRBV4-2 and TRBJ1-6, with D hard to call. The CDR3 is 18 residues long. V was trimmed by 0 bases and J by 1 base, leaving 13 bases between them. Germline lookup yields CDR1 LGHNA and CDR2 YNFKEQ.

V gene TRBV15 combines with J gene TRBJ2-5; D gene uncertain. Germline CDR1 reads LNHNV; CDR2 reads YYDKDF (reference sequence). The CDR3 has 15 residues. The V and J ends lost 1 base and 2 bases respectively, with 11 bases between them. DNA of the CDR3: TGTGCCACCAGCAGAGGGTCGGTGAGTCAAGAGACCCAGTACTTC. Protein product: CATSRGSVSQETQYF.

This chain uses TRBV5-4 with TRBJ1-2; TRBD1 aligns across 9 bases. With V trimmed by 2 bases and J by 4 bases, 0 bases remained unmatched. This CDR3 is built from 13 residues. Looked up from germline, CDR1 is SGHNT and CDR2 is YYREEE (reference sequence). The CDR3 loop is CASSLQGAYGYTF. The CDR3, as DNA: TGTGCCAGCAGCTTACAGGGGGCCTATGGCTACACCTTC.

The CDR3 DNA is TGTGCTAGTGGTTTGGGAACCGGGACAGTCCAAGAGACCCAGTACTTC. Protein: CASGLGTGTVQETQYF. This chain joins TRBV12-5 and TRBJ2-5; 7 bases match TRBD1. The germline V gene has CDR1 LGHNT and CDR2 FRNRAP. The CDR3 contains 16 residues. V lost 1 base, J lost 1 base, and 6 bases stayed unmatched.

J is TRBJ2-1 and V is TRBV4-2, with 9 bases that match TRBD1. This CDR3 contains 15 residues. Trimming at V came to 0 bases and at J to 14 bases, leaving 11 bases not matched to a gene. Germline values: CDR1 LGHNA, CDR2 YNFKEQ. The CDR3 protein is CASSQDLGQTGGKFF. CDR3 DNA sequence: TGTGCCAGCAGCCAAGATCTAGGCCAAACAGGGGGCAAGTTCTTC.

The chain carries TRBV6-1 and TRBJ2-7; 8 bases fit TRBD1. The trim removed 7 bases at V and 0 bases at J, leaving 5 bases unmatched. CDR3 length: 14 amino acids. Germline V lookup: CDR1 MNHNS, CDR2 SASEGT. The CDR3 nucleotides read TGTGCCAGCACGGACAGGGCCAGCTCCTACGAGCAGTACTTC. Amino acids: CASTDRASSYEQYF.

This sequence joins TRBV11-2 and TRBJ1-1; tentative D call: TRBD1 (6 bases). The CDR3 is 15 residues long. The V and J ends lost 2 bases and 9 bases respectively, with 19 bases between them. CDR1 and CDR2 (germline): SGHAT, FQNNGV. CDR3 DNA: TGTGCCAGCAGCTTATTCGGTCGGGGGGCCGCACAAGCTTTCTTT. It yields the protein CASSLFGRGAAQAFF.

The chain joins TRBV9 to TRBJ2-1; the match to TRBD2 covers 14 bases. Germline V gene sequence: CDR1 SGDLS, CDR2 YYNGEE. J gave up 4 bases and V 9 bases, and 9 bases lay outside the gene matches. The CDR3 contains 16 residues. The CDR3 sequence: CATLRTSGGHYNEQFF. The CDR3, as DNA: TGTGCCACCCTGAGGACTAGCGGGGGGCATTACAATGAGCAGTTCTTC.

V and J are TRBV7-2 and TRBJ2-5, with 11 bases identical to TRBD2. This CDR3 has 15 residues. V lost 5 bases to trimming and J lost 1 base; unmatched junction nucleotides: 3. Germline V gene data show CDR1 as SGHTA and CDR2 as FQGNSA. In nucleotides, the CDR3 is TGTGCCAGCAGCACGGGACTAGCGGTCCAAGAGACCCAGTACTTC. Translation: CASSTGLAVQETQYF.

This clone was recorded only once. The chain is built from TRBV7-2 and TRBJ2-2; TRBD2 aligns across 9 bases. This CDR3 has 17 amino acids. Looked up from germline, CDR1 is SGHTA and CDR2 is FQGNSA. V lost 0 bases to trimming and J lost 1 base; unmatched junction nucleotides: 3. CDR3 sequence: CASSLAERGVNTGELFF. CDR3 DNA: TGTGCCAGCAGCTTAGCGGAGCGGGGGGTGAACACCGGGGAGCTGTTTTTT.

The chain combines TRBV18 with TRBJ1-4; D is possibly TRBD1 (5 bases). CDR1 and CDR2 (germline): KGHSH, LQKENI. The CDR3 contains 14 residues. V lost 3 bases and J 5 bases, leaving 10 bases between the germline ends. The CDR3 nucleotides read TGTGCCAGCTCACCTCCAGGGCCAAATGAAAAACTGTTTTTT. Residues: CASSPPGPNEKLFF.

V usage is TRBV19 and J usage is TRBJ1-6; the D is unclear. Between the trimmed V and J ends, which lost 6 bases and 7 bases, there was a span of 7 bases. Germline V CDR1 and CDR2: LNHDA, SQIVND (reference sequence). CDR3 size: 12 residues. CDR3 residues: CASSVQNSPLHF. CDR3 bases: TGTGCCAGTAGCGTACAGAATTCACCCCTCCACTTT.

The genes are TRBV7-8 and TRBJ2-5, with D perhaps TRBD2 (5 bases). CDR1 SGHVS and CDR2 FQNEAQ come from the germline V gene. The CDR3 spans 13 residues. V was cut by 6 bases and J by 2 bases, with 10 bases left in between. CDR3 in DNA: TGTGCCAGCAGACCTACTAGGCAAGAGACCCAGTACTTC. Amino acids: CASRPTRQETQYF.

Remarks on this clone: In the same sample, other DNA sequences code for this CDR3. The rearrangement joins TRBV7-7 to TRBJ2-7; TRBD1 matches 10 bases. This CDR3 comprises 14 residues. Trimming cost V 5 bases and J 2 bases; bases outside gene matches: 3. CDR1 and CDR2 from the germline V gene are SSHAT and FNYEAQ (reference sequence). In nucleotides, the CDR3 is TGTGCCAGCAGCCCGGGACAGGGGCCCTACGAGCAGTACTTC. This encodes CASSPGQGPYEQYF.

The chain carries TRBV27 and TRBJ2-1, with TRBD2 matching 7 bases. Germline V gene data show CDR1 as MNHEY and CDR2 as SMNVEV (reference sequence). CDR3 length: 16 amino acids. With V trimmed by 7 bases and J by 0 bases, 9 bases remained unmatched. DNA of the CDR3: TGTGCCAGCAAGATTTTAACGGGGGGCTCCTACAATGAGCAGTTCTTC. It translates to CASKILTGGSYNEQFF.

The chain couples TRBV2 to TRBJ1-5, with D unclear. Trimming removed 7 bases from V and 3 bases from J, with 19 bases in between. The germline CDR1 and CDR2 sequences are SNHLY and FYNNEI. The CDR3 consists of 16 residues. The CDR3 sequence: CASTVSGGTHNQPQHF. The CDR3 bases are TGTGCCAGCACCGTCAGCGGAGGCACACACAATCAGCCCCAGCATTTT.

The chain couples TRBV29-1 to TRBJ2-2, with TRBD2 matching over 15 bases. Looked up from germline, CDR1 is SQVTM and CDR2 is ANQGSEA. CDR3 size: 17 residues. J gave up 4 bases and V 6 bases, and 9 bases lay outside the gene matches. CDR3 loop: CSVPGRGLAGGTGELFF. CDR3 coding DNA: TGCAGCGTGCCCGGGAGGGGACTAGCGGGGGGCACCGGGGAGCTGTTTTTT.

This chain connects TRBV5-8 to TRBJ2-5; 10 bases are a match to TRBD1. This CDR3 comprises 16 residues. The V segment lost 4 bases and the J segment 5 bases; nucleotides outside the gene matches: 11. Germline values: CDR1 SGHTS, CDR2 YDEGEE. CDR3 sequence: CASSQTRTGGWETQYF. The CDR3 DNA follows: TGTGCCAGCAGCCAAACTCGGACAGGGGGATGGGAGACCCAGTACTTC.

The chain carries TRBV9 and TRBJ2-1, with 8 bases aligning to TRBD2. CDR1 is SGDLS, CDR2 YYNGEE, per germline. The CDR3 is made up of 15 amino acids. The ends lost 1 base at V and 7 bases at J; junction bases unmatched: 7. The CDR3 DNA follows: TGTGCCAGCAGCGTAATGGGACTAGGAGGGAATGAGCAGTTCTTC. Protein: CASSVMGLGGNEQFF.

The chain couples TRBV10-3 to TRBJ1-2; D might be TRBD1 (6 bases). This CDR3 contains 15 residues. V was clipped by 2 bases and J by 6 bases, with 16 bases between them. In germline, CDR1 is ENHRY, CDR2 SYGVKD. CDR3 loop: CAISETGTKGDGYTF. DNA for the CDR3: TGTGCCATCAGTGAGACCGGGACAAAAGGCGATGGCTACACCTTC.